These 9 T cell receptor beta chains were sequenced from one sample in a study of identical twins. TCRdb redid the calling of the 5' RACE reads with MiXCR, one entry per CDR3 protein. Among roughly 710,000 distinct CDR3 sequences, roughly 6.2% were seen once, and the ten largest hold about 2%. Sequencing was carried out using naive T cells sorted from blood. The origin of the receptors is a man younger than 30 in good health.

The chain combines TRBV7-9 with TRBJ2-6; D remains unclear. V was shortened by 8 bases and J by 0 bases, with 5 bases between the two germline ends. The CDR3 length is 13 residues. Germline loops: CDR1 SEHNR, CDR2 FQNEAQ (reference sequence). CDR3 in amino acids: CASFVSGANVLTF. The CDR3 DNA reads TGTGCCAGCTTTGTCTCTGGGGCCAACGTCCTGACTTTC.

Ten or more counts support this clonotype. This chain uses TRBV7-9 with TRBJ2-3; 9 nucleotides agree with TRBD1. Per germline, CDR1 SEHNR and CDR2 FQNEAQ (reference sequence). CDR3 length: 14 residues. V shed 5 bases and J 5 bases; nucleotides not matched to a gene: 5. The CDR3 region is CASSPGQGEDTQYF. The CDR3 DNA reads as TGTGCCAGCAGCCCGGGACAGGGTGAAGATACGCAGTATTTT.

This clonotype appeared a few times. The chain has TRBV5-1 and TRBJ2-3; D could derive from TRBD1 or TRBD2 (7 bases each). Germline V gene lookup returns CDR1 SGHRS and CDR2 YFSETQ. Trimming removed 2 bases from V and 4 bases from J, with 17 bases in between. The CDR3 runs to 16 residues. The CDR3 DNA reads TGCGCCAGCAGCTTCAACATGGGAGGGGGCGCAGATACGCAGTATTTT. Translated, it gives CASSFNMGGGADTQYF.

This clonotype was recorded a few times. The chain is built from TRBV12-3 or TRBV12-4 and TRBJ1-2, with no clear D. Trimming cost V 3 bases and J 6 bases, with 14 bases left between them. This CDR3 comprises 14 residues. CDR3 residues: CASSLVGGVDGYTF. The CDR3 nucleotides are TGTGCCAGCAGTTTGGTTGGCGGGGTTGATGGCTACACCTTC.

V is TRBV19 and J is TRBJ1-1, with D tentatively TRBD1 (5 bases). The CDR3 has 14 amino acids. CDR1 LNHDA and CDR2 SQIVND come from the germline V gene (reference sequence). V was trimmed by 6 bases and J by 4 bases, leaving 15 bases between them. The CDR3 region has the DNA TGTGCCAGTAGCCAGGGTCGGGGAGGCACTGAAGCTTTCTTT. Residues: CASSQGRGGTEAFF.

This clonotype was counted many times. V gene TRBV5-1 combines with J gene TRBJ2-3; D uncertain. Trimming shortened V by 6 bases and J by 4 bases, and 6 bases separated the two germline ends. The CDR3 extends over 11 amino acids. Germline values: CDR1 SGHRS, CDR2 YFSETQ. In DNA form, the CDR3 reads TGCGCCAGCACCTGGGCAGATACGCAGTATTTT. Its translation: CASTWADTQYF.

This clonotype was observed many times. This chain joins TRBV7-2 and TRBJ1-5, with TRBD1 matching 8 bases. Germline CDR1 is SGHTA and CDR2 is FQGNSA. Trimming removed 4 bases from V and 4 bases from J; junction bases left unmatched: 6. The CDR3 contains 15 residues. The CDR3: CASSSRTGWNQPQHF. CDR3 nucleotide sequence: TGTGCCAGCAGCTCCCGGACAGGGTGGAATCAGCCCCAGCATTTT.

This clonotype appeared a few times. The CDR3 here is CASSWTGGYTEAFF. The CDR3 DNA is TGCGCCAGCAGCTGGACAGGGGGCTATACTGAAGCTTTCTTT. The V and J genes are TRBV5-1 and TRBJ1-1; 11 nucleotides align to TRBD1. The V segment lost 3 bases and the J segment 5 bases; nucleotides outside the gene matches: 3. Germline V lookup: CDR1 SGHRS, CDR2 YFSETQ. CDR3 length: 14 amino acids.

This clonotype has ten or more counts. J is TRBJ2-2 and V is TRBV12-3 or TRBV12-4; 11 bases are a match to TRBD2. V trimming: 9 bases; J trimming: 7 bases; junction bases outside the gene matches: 7. There are 14 residues in the CDR3. The CDR3 here is CASGIAGGVGELFF. CDR3 DNA sequence: TGTGCCAGTGGAATAGCGGGAGGGGTCGGGGAGCTGTTTTTT.